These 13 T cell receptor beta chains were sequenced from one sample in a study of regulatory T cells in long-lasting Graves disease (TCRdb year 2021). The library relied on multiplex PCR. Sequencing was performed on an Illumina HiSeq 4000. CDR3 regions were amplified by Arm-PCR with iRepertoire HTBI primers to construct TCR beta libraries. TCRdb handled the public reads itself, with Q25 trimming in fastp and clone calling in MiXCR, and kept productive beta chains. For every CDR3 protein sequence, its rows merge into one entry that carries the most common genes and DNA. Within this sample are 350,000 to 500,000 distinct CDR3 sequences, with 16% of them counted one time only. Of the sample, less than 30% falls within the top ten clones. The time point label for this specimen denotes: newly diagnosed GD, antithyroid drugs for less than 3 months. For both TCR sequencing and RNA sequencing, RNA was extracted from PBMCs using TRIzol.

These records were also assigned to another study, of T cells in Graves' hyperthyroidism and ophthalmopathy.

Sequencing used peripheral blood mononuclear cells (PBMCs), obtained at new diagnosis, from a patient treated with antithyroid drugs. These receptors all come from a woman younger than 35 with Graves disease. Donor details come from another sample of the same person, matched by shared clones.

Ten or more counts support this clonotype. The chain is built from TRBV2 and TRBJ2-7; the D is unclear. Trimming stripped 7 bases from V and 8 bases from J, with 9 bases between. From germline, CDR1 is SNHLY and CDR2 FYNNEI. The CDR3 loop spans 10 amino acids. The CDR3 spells CASMYEKQYF. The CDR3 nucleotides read TGTGCCAGCATGTACGAGAAGCAGTACTTC.

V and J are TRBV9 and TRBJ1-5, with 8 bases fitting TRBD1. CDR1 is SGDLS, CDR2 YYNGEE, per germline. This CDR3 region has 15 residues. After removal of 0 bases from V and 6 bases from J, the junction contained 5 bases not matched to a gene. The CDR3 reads CASSVGDRGSQPQHF. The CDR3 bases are TGTGCCAGCAGCGTAGGTGACAGGGGAAGTCAGCCCCAGCATTTT.

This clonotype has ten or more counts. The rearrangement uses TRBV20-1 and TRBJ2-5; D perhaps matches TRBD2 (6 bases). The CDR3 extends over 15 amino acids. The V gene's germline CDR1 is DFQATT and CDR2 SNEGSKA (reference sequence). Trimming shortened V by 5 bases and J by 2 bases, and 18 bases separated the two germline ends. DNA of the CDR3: TGCAGTGCTCTAGCGCCCGTCTTTCCACAAGAGACCCAGTACTTC. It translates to CSALAPVFPQETQYF.

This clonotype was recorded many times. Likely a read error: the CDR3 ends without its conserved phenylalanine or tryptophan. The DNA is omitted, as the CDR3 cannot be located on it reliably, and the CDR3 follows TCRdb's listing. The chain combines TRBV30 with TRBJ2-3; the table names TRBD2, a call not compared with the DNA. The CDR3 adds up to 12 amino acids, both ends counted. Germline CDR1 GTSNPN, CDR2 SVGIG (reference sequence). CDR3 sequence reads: CAWSDSGTSVIL.

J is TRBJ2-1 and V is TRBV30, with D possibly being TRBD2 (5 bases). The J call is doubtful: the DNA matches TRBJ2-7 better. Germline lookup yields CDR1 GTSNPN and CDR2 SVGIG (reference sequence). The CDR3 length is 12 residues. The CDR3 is CAWSPTSSEQYF. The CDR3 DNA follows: TGTGCCTGGAGCCCTACTAGTTCTGAGCAGTACTTC.

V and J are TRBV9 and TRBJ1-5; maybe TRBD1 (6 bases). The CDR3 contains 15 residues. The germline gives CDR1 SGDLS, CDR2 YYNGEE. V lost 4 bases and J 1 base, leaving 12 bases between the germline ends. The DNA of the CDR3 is TGTGCCAGCAGCCACACAGGGTTGAGCAATCAGCCCCAGCATTTT. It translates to CASSHTGLSNQPQHF.

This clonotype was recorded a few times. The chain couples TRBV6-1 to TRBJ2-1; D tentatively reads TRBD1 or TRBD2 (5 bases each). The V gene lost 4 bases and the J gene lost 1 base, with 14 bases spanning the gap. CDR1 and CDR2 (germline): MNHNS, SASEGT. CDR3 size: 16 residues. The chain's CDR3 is CASSAAGTSSYNEQFF. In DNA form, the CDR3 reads TGTGCCAGCAGTGCAGCCGGGACCTCATCCTACAATGAGCAGTTCTTC.

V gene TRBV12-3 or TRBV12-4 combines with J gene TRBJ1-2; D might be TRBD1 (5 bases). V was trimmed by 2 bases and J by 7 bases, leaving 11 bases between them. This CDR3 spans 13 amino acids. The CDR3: CASSLTQGGGYTF. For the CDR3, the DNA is TGTGCCAGCAGTTTAACGCAGGGCGGTGGCTACACCTTC.

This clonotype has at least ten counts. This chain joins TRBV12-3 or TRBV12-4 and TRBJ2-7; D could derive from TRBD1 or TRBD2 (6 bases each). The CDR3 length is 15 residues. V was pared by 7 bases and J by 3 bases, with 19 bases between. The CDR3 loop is CASTPSGALIYEQYF. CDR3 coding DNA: TGTGCCAGCACCCCTTCGGGGGCGCTTATCTACGAGCAGTACTTC.

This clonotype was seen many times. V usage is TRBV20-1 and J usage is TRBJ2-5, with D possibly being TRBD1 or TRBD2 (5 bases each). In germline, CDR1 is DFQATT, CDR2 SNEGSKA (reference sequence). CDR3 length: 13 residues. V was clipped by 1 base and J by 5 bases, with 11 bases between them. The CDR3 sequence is CSARVRGVETQYF. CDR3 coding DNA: TGCAGTGCTAGAGTACGAGGGGTGGAGACCCAGTACTTC.

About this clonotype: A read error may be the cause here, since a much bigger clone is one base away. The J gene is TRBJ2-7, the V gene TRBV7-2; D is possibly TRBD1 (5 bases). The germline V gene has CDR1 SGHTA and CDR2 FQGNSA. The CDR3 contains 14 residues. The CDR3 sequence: CASSFLLRGDEHYF. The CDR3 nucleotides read TGTGCCAGCAGTTTCCTCCTAAGGGGCGACGAGCATTACTTC.

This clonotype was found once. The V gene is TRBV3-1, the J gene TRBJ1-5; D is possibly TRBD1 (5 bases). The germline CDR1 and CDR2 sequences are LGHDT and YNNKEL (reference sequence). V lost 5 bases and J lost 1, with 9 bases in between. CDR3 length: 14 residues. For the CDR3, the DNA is TGTGCCAGCAGCAAAAAGGGGAGCAATCAGCCCCAGCATTTT. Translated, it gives CASSKKGSNQPQHF.

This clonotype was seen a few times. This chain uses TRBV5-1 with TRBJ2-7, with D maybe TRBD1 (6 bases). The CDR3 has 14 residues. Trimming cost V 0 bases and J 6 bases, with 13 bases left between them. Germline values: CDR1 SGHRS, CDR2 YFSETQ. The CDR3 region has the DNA TGCGCCAGCAGCTTGGAGGGGGATTCCGCCGAGCAGTACTTC. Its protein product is CASSLEGDSAEQYF.